A single sample is the source of the 11 T cell receptor beta chains below, sequenced in a study of neoadjuvant nivolumab and ipilimumab in lung cancer. Clones were read by immunoSEQ multiplex PCR, and TCRdb kept only the in-frame ones, dropping some. The table shows roughly 2,200 clones, with roughly 84% occurring only once. Sequences were derived from adjacent normal lung tissue, sampled after neoadjuvant nivolumab, alone or with ipilimumab, at or shortly before surgery. The receptors stem from an adult with non-small cell lung cancer.

V and J are TRBV5-1 and TRBJ2-5; no clear D gene. V lost 1 base to trimming and J lost 4 bases, with 17 bases between them. Germline V CDR1 and CDR2: SGHRS, YFSETQ. The CDR3 spans 16 residues. CDR3 amino acids: CASSLKVARKGETQYF. The CDR3 coding sequence is TGCGCCAGCAGCTTGAAGGTGGCTAGGAAGGGAGAGACCCAGTACTTC.

This chain joins TRBV28 and TRBJ1-3; 9 nucleotides line up with TRBD1. V lost 6 bases and J lost 4; bases outside the gene matches: 7. Germline V gives CDR1 MDHEN, CDR2 SYDVKM. This CDR3 has 15 amino acids. CDR3 sequence: CASSLGTGYGNTIYF. The CDR3 region has the DNA TGTGCCAGCAGCCTGGGGACAGGGTACGGAAACACCATATATTTT.

This clone has just a few counts. The rearrangement links TRBV6-1 to TRBJ2-7, with D possibly TRBD1 on 6 matching bases. In germline, CDR1 is MNHNS, CDR2 SASEGT. The CDR3 loop spans 15 amino acids. V dropped 2 bases and J dropped 2 bases, with 13 bases sitting between them. The CDR3 sequence is CASSEWDTQTYEQYF. The CDR3, as DNA: TGTGCCAGCAGTGAATGGGACACTCAAACCTACGAGCAGTACTTC.

This clone turned up a few times. The chain carries TRBV11-2 and TRBJ2-2, with D unclear. V dropped 0 bases and J dropped 5 bases, with 13 bases sitting between them. This CDR3 comprises 16 residues. CDR1 SGHAT and CDR2 FQNNGV come from the germline V gene. Written as DNA, the CDR3 is TGTGCCAGCAGCTTAGAAACCTACCCTGAGACCGGGGAGCTGTTTTTT. It encodes CASSLETYPETGELFF. The entire variable domain, with the rest obtained from reference TRBV11-2 and TRBJ2-2, is as follows: EAGVAQSPRYKIIEKRQSVAFWCNPISGHATLYWYQQILGQGPKLLIQFQNNGVVDDSQLPKDRFSAERLKGVDSTLKIQPAKLEDSAVYLCASSLETYPETGELFFGEGSRLTVL.

This clone was picked up one time. The V call is TRBV27, the J call TRBJ1-5, with unresolved D. The germline gives CDR1 MNHEY, CDR2 SMNVEV (reference sequence). The CDR3 spans 12 residues. V was trimmed by 8 bases and J by 0 bases, leaving 5 bases between them. CDR3 sequence (DNA): TGTGCCAGCTGGGATAGCAATCAGCCCCAGCATTTT. Translated: CASWDSNQPQHF.

The chain links TRBV5-1 to TRBJ2-7; perhaps TRBD2 as D (6 bases). Germline V gene data show CDR1 as SGHRS and CDR2 as YFSETQ. The CDR3 runs to 16 residues. V was shortened by 1 base and J by 5 bases, with 19 bases between the two germline ends. The CDR3: CASSLRERREGDEQYF. As DNA, the CDR3 is TGCGCCAGCAGCTTGAGAGAGCGGAGGGAAGGTGACGAGCAGTACTTC.

This clone came up once. The V and J genes are TRBV9 and TRBJ1-1; D is undetermined. With 4 bases removed from V and 5 bases from J, the gap between germline ends came to 12 bases. The germline CDR1 and CDR2 sequences are SGDLS and YYNGEE. The CDR3 length is 13 residues. The CDR3 nucleotides read TGTGCCAGCAGCTCATCGTCGGGGACTGAAGCTTTCTTT. It encodes CASSSSSGTEAFF.

The rearrangement joins TRBV18 to TRBJ2-2; maybe TRBD1 (6 bases). CDR1 is KGHSH and CDR2 is LQKENI in the germline V gene. The CDR3 runs 14 residues. Trimming took off 4 bases at V and 5 bases at J, with 11 bases between the two ends. CDR3: CASSHQGSTGELFF. The CDR3 nucleotides are TGTGCCAGCTCACATCAGGGGAGTACCGGGGAGCTGTTTTTT.

The CDR3 region has the DNA TGTGCCAGCAGTTCTAGGGCAGGGCAGCTCTACGAGCAGTACTTC. Translated: CASSSRAGQLYEQYF. The genes are TRBV6-1 and TRBJ2-7; a weak D match, TRBD1 (5 bases). Trimming cost V 5 bases and J 3 bases, with 17 bases left between them. This CDR3 contains 15 residues. Germline lookup yields CDR1 MNHNS and CDR2 SASEGT.

The rearrangement joins TRBV7-2 to TRBJ2-5, with 8 nucleotides matching TRBD1. Germline loops: CDR1 SGHTA, CDR2 FQGNSA. The CDR3 covers 14 residues. With 5 bases clipped from V and 5 bases from J, the junction kept 7 bases outside the gene matches. The CDR3 loop is CASSATGGEETQYF. CDR3 sequence (DNA): TGTGCCAGCAGCGCAACAGGGGGTGAGGAGACCCAGTACTTC.

This chain uses TRBV11-2 with TRBJ1-1, with D perhaps TRBD1 (6 bases). The CDR3 has 11 residues. With 3 bases removed from V and 9 bases from J, the gap between germline ends came to 8 bases. Germline CDR1 and CDR2: SGHAT and FQNNGV. The CDR3: CASSLDRKAFF. The CDR3 nucleotides are TGTGCCAGCAGCTTGGACAGAAAAGCTTTCTTT.